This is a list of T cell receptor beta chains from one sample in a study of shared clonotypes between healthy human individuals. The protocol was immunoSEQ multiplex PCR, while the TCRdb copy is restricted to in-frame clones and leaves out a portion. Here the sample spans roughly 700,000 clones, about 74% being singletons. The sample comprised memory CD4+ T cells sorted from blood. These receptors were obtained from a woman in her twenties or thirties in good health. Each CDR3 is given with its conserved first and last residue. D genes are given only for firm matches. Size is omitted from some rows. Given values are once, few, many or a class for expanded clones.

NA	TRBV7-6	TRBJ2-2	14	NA	CASSPNSHTGELFF	TGTGCCAGCAGCCCCAACTCCCACACCGGGGAGCTGTTTTTT
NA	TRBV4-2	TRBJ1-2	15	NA	CASSQVDASSYGYTF	TGTGCCAGCAGCCAAGTGGACGCAAGTTCCTATGGCTACACCTTC
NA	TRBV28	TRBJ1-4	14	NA	CASSFQQGREKLFF	TGTGCCAGCAGTTTTCAGCAGGGCAGGGAAAAACTGTTTTTT
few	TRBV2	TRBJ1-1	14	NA	CASSETGSNTEAFF	TGTGCCAGCAGTGAAACAGGCTCAAACACTGAAGCTTTCTTT
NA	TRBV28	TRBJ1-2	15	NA	CASRAGQLAGGGYTF	TGTGCCAGCAGGGCAGGCCAACTTGCGGGTGGTGGCTACACCTTC
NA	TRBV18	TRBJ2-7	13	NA	CASSPPNTYEQYF	TGTGCCAGCTCACCACCGAATACCTACGAGCAGTACTTC
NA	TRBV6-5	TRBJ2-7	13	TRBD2	CASRGLAGLEQYF	TGTGCCAGCAGAGGACTAGCGGGACTCGAGCAGTACTTC
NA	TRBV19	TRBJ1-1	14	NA	CASSIQGANTEAFF	TGTGCCAGTAGTATACAAGGGGCTAACACTGAAGCTTTCTTT
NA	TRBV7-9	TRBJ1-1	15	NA	CASSLWVEQGSEAFF	TGTGCCAGCAGCTTGTGGGTCGAACAGGGCTCTGAAGCTTTCTTT
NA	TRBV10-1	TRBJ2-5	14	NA	CASSEYAGRGTQYF	TGCGCCAGCAGTGAGTACGCTGGGCGAGGGACCCAGTACTTC
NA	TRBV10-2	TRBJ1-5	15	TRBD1	CASSAAGGGPGPQHF	TGCGCCAGCAGTGCGGCAGGGGGCGGCCCAGGGCCCCAGCATTTT
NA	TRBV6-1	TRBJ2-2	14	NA	CASRGQMNTGELFF	TGTGCCAGCAGAGGACAAATGAACACCGGGGAGCTGTTTTTT
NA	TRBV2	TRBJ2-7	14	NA	CASSPGYQPYEQYF	TGTGCCAGCAGTCCGGGGTACCAACCCTACGAGCAGTACTTC
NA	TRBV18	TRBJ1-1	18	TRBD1	CASSPWSWTGDMNTEAFF	TGTGCCAGCTCACCCTGGAGTTGGACAGGGGACATGAACACTGAAGCTTTCTTT
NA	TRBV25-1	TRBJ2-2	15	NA	CASSPSSTNTGELFF	TGTGCCAGCAGTCCCAGTAGTACGAACACCGGGGAGCTGTTTTTT